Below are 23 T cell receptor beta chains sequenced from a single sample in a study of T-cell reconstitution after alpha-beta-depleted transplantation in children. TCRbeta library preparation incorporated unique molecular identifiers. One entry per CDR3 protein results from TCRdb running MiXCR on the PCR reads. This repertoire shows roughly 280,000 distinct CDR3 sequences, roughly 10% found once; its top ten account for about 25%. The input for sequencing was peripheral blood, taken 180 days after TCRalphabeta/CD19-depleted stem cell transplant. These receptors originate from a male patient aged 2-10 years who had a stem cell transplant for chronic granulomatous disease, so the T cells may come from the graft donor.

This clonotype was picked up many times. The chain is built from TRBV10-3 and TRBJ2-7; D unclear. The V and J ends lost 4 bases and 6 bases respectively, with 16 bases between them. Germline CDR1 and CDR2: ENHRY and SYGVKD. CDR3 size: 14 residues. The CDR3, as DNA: TGTGCCATCAGTGCCCTCGAAGTGGGCGCCGAGCAGTACTTC. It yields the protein CAISALEVGAEQYF.

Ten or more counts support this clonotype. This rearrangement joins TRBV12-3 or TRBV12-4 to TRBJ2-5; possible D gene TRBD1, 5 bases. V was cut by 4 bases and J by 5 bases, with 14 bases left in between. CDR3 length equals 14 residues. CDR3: CASSYLGVQETQYF. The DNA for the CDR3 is TGTGCCAGCAGTTACTTAGGGGTGCAGGAGACCCAGTACTTC.

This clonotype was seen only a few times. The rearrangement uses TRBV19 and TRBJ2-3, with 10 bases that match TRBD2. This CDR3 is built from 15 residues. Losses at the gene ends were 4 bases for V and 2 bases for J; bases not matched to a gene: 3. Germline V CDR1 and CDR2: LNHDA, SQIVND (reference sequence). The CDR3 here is CASSTLAGVTDTQYF. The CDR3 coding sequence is TGTGCCAGTAGTACTCTAGCGGGGGTCACAGATACGCAGTATTTT. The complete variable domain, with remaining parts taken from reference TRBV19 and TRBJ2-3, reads DGGITQSPKYLFRKEGQNVTLSCEQNLNHDAMYWYRQDPGQGLRLIYYSQIVNDFQKGDIAEGYSVSREKKESFPLTVTSAQKNPTAFYLCASSTLAGVTDTQYFGPGTRLTVL.

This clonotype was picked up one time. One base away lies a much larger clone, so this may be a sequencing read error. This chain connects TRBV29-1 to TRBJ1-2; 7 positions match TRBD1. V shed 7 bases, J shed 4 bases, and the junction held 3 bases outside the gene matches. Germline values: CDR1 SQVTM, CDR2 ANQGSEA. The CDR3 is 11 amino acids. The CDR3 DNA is TGCAGCGGCCGACAGGGCTATGGCTACACCTTC. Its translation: CSGRQGYGYTF.

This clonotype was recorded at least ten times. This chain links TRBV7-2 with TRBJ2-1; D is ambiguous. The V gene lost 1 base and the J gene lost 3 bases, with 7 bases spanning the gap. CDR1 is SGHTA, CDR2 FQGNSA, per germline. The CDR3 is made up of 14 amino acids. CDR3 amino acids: CASSLGRLYNEQFF. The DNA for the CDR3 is TGTGCCAGCAGCTTAGGCAGGCTCTACAATGAGCAGTTCTTC.

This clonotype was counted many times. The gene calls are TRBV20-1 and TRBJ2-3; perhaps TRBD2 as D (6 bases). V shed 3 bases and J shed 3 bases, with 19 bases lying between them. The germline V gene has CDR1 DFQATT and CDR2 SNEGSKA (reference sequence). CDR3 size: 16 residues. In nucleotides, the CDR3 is TGCAGTGCTAGGACCTGGGACTCCACCGGAACAGATACGCAGTATTTT. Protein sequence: CSARTWDSTGTDTQYF.

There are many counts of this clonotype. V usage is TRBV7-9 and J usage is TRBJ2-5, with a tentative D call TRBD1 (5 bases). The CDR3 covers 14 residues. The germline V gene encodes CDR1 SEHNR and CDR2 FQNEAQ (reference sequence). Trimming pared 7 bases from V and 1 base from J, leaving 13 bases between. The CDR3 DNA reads TGTGCCAGCACCACCGACAGACTCCAAGAGACCCAGTACTTC. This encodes CASTTDRLQETQYF.

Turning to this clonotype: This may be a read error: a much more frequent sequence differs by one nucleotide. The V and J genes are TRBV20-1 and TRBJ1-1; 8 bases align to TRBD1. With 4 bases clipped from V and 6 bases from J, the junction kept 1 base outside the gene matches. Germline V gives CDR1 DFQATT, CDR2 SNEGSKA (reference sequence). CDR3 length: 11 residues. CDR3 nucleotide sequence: TGCAGTGCTAACAGGGGGGCTGAAGCTTTCTTT. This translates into CSANRGAEAFF.

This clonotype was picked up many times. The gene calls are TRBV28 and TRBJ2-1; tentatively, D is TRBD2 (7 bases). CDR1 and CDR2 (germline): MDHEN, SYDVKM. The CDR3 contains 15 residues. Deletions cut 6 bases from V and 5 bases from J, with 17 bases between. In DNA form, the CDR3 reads TGTGCCAGCAGCAAGGGGGGGGAGGTGGACAATGAGCAGTTCTTC. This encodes CASSKGGEVDNEQFF.

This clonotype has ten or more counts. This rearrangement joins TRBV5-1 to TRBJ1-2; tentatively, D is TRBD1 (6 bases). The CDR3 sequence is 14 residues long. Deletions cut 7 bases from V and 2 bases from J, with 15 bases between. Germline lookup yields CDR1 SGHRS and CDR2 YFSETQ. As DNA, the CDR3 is TGCGCCAGCGGCCCACAGGGCCGAAACTATGGCTACACCTTC. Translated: CASGPQGRNYGYTF.

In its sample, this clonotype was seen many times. The CDR3 coding sequence is TGTGCCAGCAGTTCCCCCCTAGCGGGAGGTCACTACGAGCAGTACTTC. Translation: CASSSPLAGGHYEQYF. The chain employs TRBV28 and TRBJ2-7; TRBD2 agrees at 11 bases. Germline-derived CDR1 and CDR2 are MDHEN and SYDVKM. The ends lost 4 bases at V and 3 bases at J; junction bases unmatched: 8. CDR3 length equals 16 residues.

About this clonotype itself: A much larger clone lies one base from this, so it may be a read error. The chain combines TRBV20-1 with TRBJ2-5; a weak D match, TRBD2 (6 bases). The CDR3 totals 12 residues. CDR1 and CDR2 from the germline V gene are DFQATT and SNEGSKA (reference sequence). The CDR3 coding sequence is TGCAGTGCTCCAAGACTAGGAGAGACCCGGTACTTC. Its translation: CSAPRLGETRYF.

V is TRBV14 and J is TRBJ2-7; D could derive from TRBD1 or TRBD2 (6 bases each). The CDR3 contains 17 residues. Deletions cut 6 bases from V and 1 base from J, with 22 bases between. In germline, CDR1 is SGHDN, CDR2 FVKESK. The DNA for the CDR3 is TGTGCCAGCAGTCGGGGGATTCTCGGACAGCCGTCCTACGAGCAGTACTTC. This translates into CASSRGILGQPSYEQYF.

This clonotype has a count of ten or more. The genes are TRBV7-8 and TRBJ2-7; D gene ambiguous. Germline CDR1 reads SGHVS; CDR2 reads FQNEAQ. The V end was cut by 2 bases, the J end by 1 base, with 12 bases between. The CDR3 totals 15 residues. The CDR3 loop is CASSLLGGNSYEQYF. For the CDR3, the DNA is TGTGCCAGCAGCTTATTAGGCGGCAATTCCTACGAGCAGTACTTC.

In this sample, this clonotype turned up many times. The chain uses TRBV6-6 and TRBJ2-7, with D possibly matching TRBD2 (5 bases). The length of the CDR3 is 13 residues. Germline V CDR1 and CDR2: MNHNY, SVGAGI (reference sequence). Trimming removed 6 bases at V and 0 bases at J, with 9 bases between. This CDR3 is CASRNRDSYEQYF. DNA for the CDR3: TGTGCCAGCAGGAATCGGGACTCCTACGAGCAGTACTTC.

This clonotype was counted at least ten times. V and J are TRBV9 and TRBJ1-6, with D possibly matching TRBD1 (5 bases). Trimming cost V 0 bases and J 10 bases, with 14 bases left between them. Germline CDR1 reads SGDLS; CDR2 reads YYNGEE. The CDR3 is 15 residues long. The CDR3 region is CASSVGGGLDSPLHF. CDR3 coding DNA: TGTGCCAGCAGCGTAGGGGGGGGACTAGACTCACCCCTCCACTTT.

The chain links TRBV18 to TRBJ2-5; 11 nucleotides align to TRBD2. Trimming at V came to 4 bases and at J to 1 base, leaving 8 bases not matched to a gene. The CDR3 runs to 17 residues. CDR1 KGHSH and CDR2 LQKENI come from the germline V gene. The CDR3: CASSLQLAGAFQETQYF. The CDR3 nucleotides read TGTGCCAGCTCACTACAACTAGCGGGGGCCTTCCAAGAGACCCAGTACTTC.

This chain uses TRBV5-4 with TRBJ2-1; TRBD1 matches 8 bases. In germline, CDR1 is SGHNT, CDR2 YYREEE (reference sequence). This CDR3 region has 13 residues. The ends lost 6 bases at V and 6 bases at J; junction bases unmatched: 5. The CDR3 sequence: CASTGQGFNEQFF. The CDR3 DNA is TGTGCCAGCACCGGACAGGGCTTCAATGAGCAGTTCTTC.

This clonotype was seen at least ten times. In DNA form, the CDR3 reads TGTGCCAGCAGTTCCCCCGGACAGGACTATGGCTACACCTTC. This sequence encodes CASSSPGQDYGYTF. The chain recombines TRBV28 with TRBJ1-2, with 7 positions matching TRBD1. The CDR3 sequence is 14 residues long. The junction had 5 bases not matched to a gene; V was cut back by 4 bases and J by 3 bases. Germline CDR1 reads MDHEN; CDR2 reads SYDVKM.

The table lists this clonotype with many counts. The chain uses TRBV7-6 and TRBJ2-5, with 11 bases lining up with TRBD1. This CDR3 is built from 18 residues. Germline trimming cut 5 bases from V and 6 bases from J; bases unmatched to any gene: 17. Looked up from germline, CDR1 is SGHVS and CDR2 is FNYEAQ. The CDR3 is CASSPIFDRDRGMKTQYF. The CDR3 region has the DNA TGTGCCAGCAGCCCTATATTTGACCGGGACAGGGGGATGAAGACCCAGTACTTC.

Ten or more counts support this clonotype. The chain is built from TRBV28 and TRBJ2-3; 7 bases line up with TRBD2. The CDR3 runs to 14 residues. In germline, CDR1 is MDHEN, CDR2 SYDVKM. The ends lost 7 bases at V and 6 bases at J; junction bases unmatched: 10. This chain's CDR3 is CASTKLANVDTQYF. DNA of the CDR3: TGTGCCAGCACCAAACTAGCGAACGTTGATACGCAGTATTTT.

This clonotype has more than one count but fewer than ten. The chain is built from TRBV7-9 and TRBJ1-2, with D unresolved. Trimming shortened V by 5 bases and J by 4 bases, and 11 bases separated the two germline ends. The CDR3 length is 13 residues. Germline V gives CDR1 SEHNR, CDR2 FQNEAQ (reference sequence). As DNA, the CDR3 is TGTGCCAGCAGCCCCACCGAACTCTATGGCTACACCTTC. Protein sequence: CASSPTELYGYTF.

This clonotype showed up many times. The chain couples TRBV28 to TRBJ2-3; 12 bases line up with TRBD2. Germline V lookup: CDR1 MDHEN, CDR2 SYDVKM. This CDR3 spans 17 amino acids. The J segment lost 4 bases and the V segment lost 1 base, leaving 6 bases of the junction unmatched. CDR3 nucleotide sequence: TGTGCCAGCAGTTTATCGACTAGCGGGAGTAGGTCAGATACGCAGTATTTT. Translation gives CASSLSTSGSRSDTQYF.